This TCR delta chain stems from a study of Vδ1+ human thymocytes. Whole-study findings and limits: Bulk data may be misread because of unexpected Vdelta2 sequences. Unlike peripheral blood Vdelta1+ controls, thymic delta-chain sequences included approximately 20% Vdelta2 and few Vdelta3. Thymic TRG and TRD repertoires appeared highly polyclonal, with Gaussian CDR3 length distributions.

The sorted cells were CD3+ Vdelta1+ Vdelta2- thymocytes from alphabeta-depleted thymus. Between roughly 98% and 99.6% of sorted thymocytes were Vdelta1+. The CDR3 runs to 17 residues. The V segment lost 2 bases and the J segment 0 bases; nucleotides outside the gene matches: 9. Germline CDR1 reads TSWWSYY; CDR2 reads QGS. On this clone itself: The antigen is undetermined.

The template was reverse-transcribed extracted RNA. Multiplex PCR used pooled V-gene forward primers and a constant-region reverse primer to amplify CDR3s. TCRdb re-called clones from the multiplex PCR reads using CATT. The repertoire holds some 55,000 delta-chain clones, more than 15% seen once, with 0.5% in the top ten. The sample taken for sequencing was Vdelta1+ gamma-delta thymocytes from the thymus. Subset of the sample: FACS-sorted CD3+ TCRalphabeta- TCRVdelta1+ TCRVdelta2- thymocytes. The TCR originated in a boy younger than two who had congenital heart surgery. The chain links TRDV1 to TRDJ1, with TRDD3 matching 7 bases. The CDR3 loop is CALGEYLGGSYTDKLIF. The CDR3 DNA is TGTGCTCTTGGGGAATATCTGGGGGGATCATACACCGATAAACTCATCTTT.